Described below is a single T cell receptor beta chain sequence and its context. The record originates from a study of T cell repertoires in aging, cancer and after chemotherapy. Study context: Healthy donor repertoires were recorded over several months to years and showed clear clonal overlap.

Rearranged V-D-J TRB sequences were amplified with a mixed TRB-A/B primer pool. TCRdb reprocessed the multiplex PCR reads with MiXCR, giving one entry per CDR3 protein. The profile shows 7,000 to 9,500 distinct CDR3 sequences, approximately 31% of them singletons. TCR beta rearrangements were amplified from peripheral blood genomic DNA. This CDR3 has 14 residues. V was clipped by 5 bases and J by 4 bases, with 14 bases between them. CDR1 is MNHEY and CDR2 is SVGAGI in the germline V gene. The rearrangement uses TRBV6-5 and TRBJ2-5, with D possibly being TRBD1 or TRBD2 (5 bases each). Sequenced sample: blood. The clonotype originates from a human donor in good health. CDR3 loop: CASSLLGTPETQYF. CDR3 DNA: TGTGCCAGCAGTCTACTCGGGACCCCAGAGACCCAGTACTTC.